Following are 19 T cell receptor beta chains from one sample sequenced in a study of OX40 agonist ivuxolimab in advanced cancers. Library preparation used the immunoSEQ multiplex PCR assay. TCRdb obtained this table from immuneACCESS and retained in-frame rearrangements with V and J assigned. These tables miss some clones; where compared with another copy, unresolved V genes account for less than half of the shortfall, and the remainder is unexplained. Recorded for this sample are some 80,000 clones; nearly 95% of them occurred a single time. Roughly 20% of the sample goes to the ten largest clones. The sequences come from CD4+ or CD8+ T cells sorted from blood, collected in a trial of the OX40 agonist ivuxolimab. Source of these receptors: an adult with an advanced solid tumor such as melanoma, head and neck, liver or kidney cancer.

The chain employs TRBV6-5 and TRBJ1-1; 9 bases agree with TRBD1. The J segment lost 13 bases and the V segment lost 5 bases, leaving 11 bases of the junction unmatched. From germline, CDR1 is MNHEY and CDR2 SVGAGI. This CDR3 is built from 13 residues. This chain's CDR3 is CASSPRDREVDFF. The CDR3 DNA is TGTGCCAGCAGTCCCCGGGACAGGGAGGTGGATTTCTTT.

The chain is built from TRBV19 and TRBJ1-1; D remains unclear. The CDR3 is made up of 17 amino acids. Germline V CDR1 and CDR2: LNHDA, SQIVND (reference sequence). V was trimmed by 5 bases and J by 0 bases, leaving 19 bases between them. CDR3 sequence: CASSPYDMIPVNTEAFF. CDR3 nucleotides: TGTGCCAGTAGTCCGTACGACATGATACCCGTGAACACTGAAGCTTTCTTT.

CDR3 in amino acids: CAGTGSSYEQYF. For the CDR3, the DNA is TGTGCCGGAACCGGGAGCTCCTACGAGCAGTACTTC. The rearrangement uses TRBV2 and TRBJ2-7; a weak D match, TRBD2 (6 bases). Trimming left V 11 bases short and J 0 bases short, with 11 bases between. CDR1 and CDR2 (germline): SNHLY, FYNNEI. This CDR3 region has 12 residues. The complete variable domain, with remaining parts taken from reference TRBV2 and TRBJ2-7, reads EPEVTQTPSHQVTQMGQEVILRCVPISNHLYFYWYRQILGQKVEFLVSFYNNEISEKSEIFDDQFSVERPDGSNFTLKIRSTKLEDSAMYFCAGTGSSYEQYFGPGTRLTVT.

The chain recombines TRBV19 with TRBJ1-1; D uncertain. CDR1 and CDR2 (germline): LNHDA, SQIVND (reference sequence). V was pared by 1 base and J by 3 bases, with 9 bases between. CDR3 size: 14 residues. The CDR3 DNA is TGTGCCAGTAGTATAGTACCGTCGGACACTGAAGCTTTCTTT. Its translation is CASSIVPSDTEAFF.

This chain links TRBV4-1 with TRBJ2-7; TRBD1 might be the D (6 bases). The V end lost 4 bases, the J end lost 3 bases, and 13 bases lay between the germline ends. This CDR3 region has 14 residues. Germline V lookup: CDR1 MGHRA, CDR2 YSYEKL. DNA of the CDR3: TGCGCCAGCAGCCCAGTCGGACAGAACTACGAGCAGTACTTC. Translating it yields CASSPVGQNYEQYF.

This clone was observed once. The chain employs TRBV27 and TRBJ2-1, with TRBD1 identical over 7 bases. Trimming cost V 4 bases and J 8 bases; bases outside gene matches: 17. CDR1 and CDR2 from the germline V gene are MNHEY and SMNVEV (reference sequence). The CDR3 consists of 17 residues. In DNA form, the CDR3 reads TGTGCCAGCAGTTCCACGGTGACAGGGCTCCTTAGGGATGAGCAGTTCTTC. This translates into CASSSTVTGLLRDEQFF.

The V call is TRBV11-2, the J call TRBJ2-5; 8 bases are shared with TRBD1. Judging by the DNA end, TRBJ2-7 fits better; the J call may be wrong. This CDR3 has 14 residues. Per germline, CDR1 SGHAT and CDR2 FQNNGV. The CDR3 coding sequence is TGTGCCAGCAGCCCCGGGACAGGTGGCTACGAGCAGTACTTC. It encodes CASSPGTGGYEQYF.

The chain employs TRBV11-2 and TRBJ2-1; 11 bases line up with TRBD2. This CDR3 is built from 16 residues. J was trimmed by 4 bases and V by 7 bases; bases with no gene match: 9. Germline V CDR1 and CDR2: SGHAT, FQNNGV. CDR3 DNA: TGTGCCAGCATCTACATAGCGGGGGGGCCATACAATGAGCAGTTCTTC. Its protein is CASIYIAGGPYNEQFF. The full variable domain, its missing parts supplied by reference TRBV11-2 and TRBJ2-1, is EAGVAQSPRYKIIEKRQSVAFWCNPISGHATLYWYQQILGQGPKLLIQFQNNGVVDDSQLPKDRFSAERLKGVDSTLKIQPAKLEDSAVYLCASIYIAGGPYNEQFFGPGTRLTVL.

CDR3 residues: CASSQDSWEREKLFF. CDR3 DNA: TGCGCCAGCAGCCAAGATTCCTGGGAGAGAGAAAAACTGTTTTTT. The chain couples TRBV4-3 to TRBJ1-4; D gene ambiguous. CDR3 length: 15 amino acids. Germline loops: CDR1 LGHNA, CDR2 YSLEER. V lost 0 bases to trimming and J lost 8 bases, with 13 bases between them.

The DNA of the CDR3 is TGTGCCAGCAGTTTAAGGCTAGACCAAGAGACCCAGTACTTC. Translation: CASSLRLDQETQYF. The chain carries TRBV28 and TRBJ2-5; D remains unclear. CDR1 and CDR2 (germline): MDHEN, SYDVKM. V gave up 2 bases and J gave up 0 bases, with 7 bases separating them. The CDR3 contains 14 residues.

The rearrangement joins TRBV9 to TRBJ1-2; no reliable D call. CDR1 is SGDLS and CDR2 is YYNGEE in the germline V gene. CDR3 length: 13 amino acids. V was pared by 3 bases and J by 7 bases, with 13 bases between. The CDR3 loop is CASSAPRGPGYTF. The CDR3 region has the DNA TGTGCCAGCAGCGCTCCCCGGGGTCCTGGCTACACCTTC. The complete variable domain, with remaining parts taken from reference TRBV9 and TRBJ1-2, reads DSGVTQTPKHLITATGQRVTLRCSPRSGDLSVYWYQQSLDQGLQFLIQYYNGEERAKGNILERFSAQQFPDLHSELNLSSLELGDSALYFCASSAPRGPGYTFGSGTRLTVV.

The chain employs TRBV4-3 and TRBJ1-1; TRBD1 is a possible D gene (5 bases). V lost 4 bases and J lost 3, with 21 bases in between. This CDR3 region has 17 residues. Germline V CDR1 and CDR2: LGHNA, YSLEER. CDR3 nucleotide sequence: TGCGCCAGCAGCCCAACCGGGACCCCCCCCTGGGACACTGAAGCTTTCTTT. This encodes CASSPTGTPPWDTEAFF.

This clone has a single count. The chain recombines TRBV6-6 with TRBJ2-7; 7 bases fit TRBD1. The V segment lost 5 bases and the J segment 3 bases; nucleotides outside the gene matches: 4. The CDR3 is 13 amino acids. CDR1 MNHNY and CDR2 SVGAGI come from the germline V gene (reference sequence). CDR3 in amino acids: CASSPRDSYEQYF. The CDR3, as DNA: TGTGCCAGCAGTCCTCGGGACAGCTACGAGCAGTACTTC.

The J gene is TRBJ2-7, the V gene TRBV27; TRBD1 aligns across 9 bases. V was pared by 2 bases and J by 6 bases, with 2 bases of the junction left unmatched. In germline, CDR1 is MNHEY, CDR2 SMNVEV (reference sequence). This CDR3 has 13 amino acids. The CDR3 spells CASSLATGGEQYF. The CDR3 coding sequence is TGTGCCAGCAGTTTAGCGACAGGGGGCGAGCAGTACTTC.

This chain uses TRBV28 with TRBJ2-5, with a weak D call TRBD1 (6 bases). V gave up 4 bases and J gave up 0 bases, with 9 bases separating them. CDR1 is MDHEN and CDR2 is SYDVKM in the germline V gene. The CDR3 sequence is 14 residues long. CDR3 in DNA: TGTGCCAGCAGTTCAGGGGAGTACCAAGAGACCCAGTACTTC. This sequence encodes CASSSGEYQETQYF. The complete variable domain, with remaining parts taken from reference TRBV28 and TRBJ2-5, reads DVKVTQSSRYLVKRTGEKVFLECVQDMDHENMFWYRQDPGLGLRLIYFSYDVKMKEKGDIPEGYSVSREKKERFSLILESASTNQTSMYLCASSSGEYQETQYFGPGTRLLVL.

The chain employs TRBV28 and TRBJ2-3, with 8 bases identical to TRBD2. The germline CDR1 and CDR2 sequences are MDHEN and SYDVKM. V lost 6 bases and J lost 2; bases outside the gene matches: 7. The CDR3 is 15 amino acids. This CDR3 is CASSWERESTDTQYF. The CDR3 coding sequence is TGTGCCAGCAGCTGGGAGCGGGAGTCCACAGATACGCAGTATTTT.

This sequence joins TRBV25-1 and TRBJ2-1; D remains ambiguous. The CDR3 is made up of 14 amino acids. Germline values: CDR1 MGHDK, CDR2 SYGVNS. The germline V and J ends were trimmed by 0 bases and 7 bases, with 10 bases remaining between them. The CDR3 DNA is TGTGCCAGCAGTGAATATGGCGCCTCAAATGAGCAGTTCTTC. Its translation is CASSEYGASNEQFF.

The chain recombines TRBV11-2 with TRBJ1-3; possibly TRBD1 for D (5 bases). The ends were cut back, 5 bases at V and 4 bases at J, with 15 bases in the middle. This CDR3 has 15 residues. Germline V gives CDR1 SGHAT, CDR2 FQNNGV. CDR3 bases: TGTGCCAGCAGCCTGTCAGGGAGCGCAGGAAACACCATATATTTT. Its protein is CASSLSGSAGNTIYF.

The chain couples TRBV6-5 to TRBJ2-7; D might be TRBD2 (6 bases). The ends were cut back, 5 bases at V and 2 bases at J, with 16 bases in the middle. This CDR3 has 15 residues. CDR1 and CDR2 (germline): MNHEY, SVGAGI. The CDR3 DNA reads TGTGCCAGCAGTCCTACTCCGGGACTCCCCTACGAGCAGTACTTC. Its translation is CASSPTPGLPYEQYF.